This T cell receptor beta chain was obtained from a study of shared clonotypes between healthy human individuals. Study-level background: Three plates each covered CD4 naive and memory; CD8 naive two, CD8 memory one.

The CDR3 has 14 amino acids. V was pared by 5 bases and J by 2 bases, with 13 bases between. Germline V gives CDR1 LNHDA, CDR2 SQIVND (reference sequence). Original methodology: As immunoSEQ supplied junction-only sequences (without quality scores), filtering differed. Sequencing was performed with immunoSEQ multiplex PCR; in TCRdb, only in-frame clones are kept and a portion is missing. That table furnishes V, J and clone size, whereas the DNA furnished D and trimming. The sample lists over a million clones, around 78% occurring once. Worth noting for this clone: Its antigen is unknown.

Findings of the study overall: With a few donors compared, 4% to 5.5% of naive CD4 clonotypes were shared. Non-shared clonotypes displayed generation probabilities falling below those of clonotypes present in all four donors.

Sequencing was performed on memory CD4+ T cells from PBMCs. As to subset: CD45RA-negative fraction. The sequence came from a man younger than 35 in good health. Some clones in this sample may be carry-over from other donors' samples. The rearrangement links TRBV19 to TRBJ2-7, with D possibly matching TRBD1 (5 bases). CDR3 sequence reads: CASSPRTTTYEQYF. The CDR3 nucleotides read TGTGCCAGTAGTCCACGGACAACCACCTACGAGCAGTACTTC.